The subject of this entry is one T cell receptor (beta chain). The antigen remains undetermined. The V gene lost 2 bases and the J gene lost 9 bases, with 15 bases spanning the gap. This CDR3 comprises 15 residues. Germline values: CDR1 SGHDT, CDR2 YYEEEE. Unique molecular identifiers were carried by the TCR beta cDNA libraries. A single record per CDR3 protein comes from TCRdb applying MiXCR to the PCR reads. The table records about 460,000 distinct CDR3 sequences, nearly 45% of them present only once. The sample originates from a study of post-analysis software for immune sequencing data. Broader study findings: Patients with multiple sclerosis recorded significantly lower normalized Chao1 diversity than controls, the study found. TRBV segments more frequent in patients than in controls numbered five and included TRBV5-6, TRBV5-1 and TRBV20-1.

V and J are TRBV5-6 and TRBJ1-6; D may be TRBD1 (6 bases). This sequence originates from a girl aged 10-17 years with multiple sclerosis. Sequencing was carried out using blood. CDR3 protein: CASSLSDSFRSPLHF. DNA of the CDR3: TGTGCCAGCAGCTTATCGGACAGTTTTCGTTCACCCCTCCACTTT.